This note documents a single TCR beta chain sequence. Its target is not known. The record originates from a study of T cell repertoires in cytomegalovirus infection. For the study at large: Public TCR beta signatures provided an indication of both CMV infection and a matching HLA type. Study observations and caveats: Ex vivo, HLA-C-restricted CMV-specific TCR beta clonotypes prevailed over the rest of the response.

TCRdb reprocessed the reads via MiXCR and lists one record per CDR3 protein. The sample carries about 740,000 distinct CDR3 sequences, roughly a third recorded once. Per the germline V gene, CDR1 is SGHDN and CDR2 is FVKESK. The CDR3 runs 16 residues. Trimming stripped 5 bases from V and 7 bases from J, with 23 bases between. The sequencing sample was made of PBMCs. The receptor was derived from a human donor in good health (CMV status not recorded). Some clones in this sample may be carry-over from other donors' samples. The chain recombines TRBV14 with TRBJ1-2; no clear D. The CDR3 here is CASSTQHSEGASGYTF. DNA for the CDR3: TGTGCCAGCAGCACGCAACACTCGGAGGGCGCGAGTGGCTACACCTTC.